This T cell receptor (beta chain) was documented in a study of OX40 agonist ivuxolimab in advanced cancers. Notes on the study in general: At 0.1 to 3.0 mg/kg and by week 6, CD4+ and CD8+ T cells in the blood had expanded clonally. Partly responding patients at 0.1-3.0 mg/kg showed some of the smallest clonal expansion.

The CDR3 has 17 amino acids. Trimming at V came to 3 bases and at J to 1 base, leaving 9 bases not matched to a gene. CDR1 is MDHEN and CDR2 is SYDVKM in the germline V gene. This clone was seen only once. Its antigen remains unidentified. The data were produced by immunoSEQ multiplex PCR, yet TCRdb's version contains in-frame clones alone and is incomplete. The sample yields tens of thousands of clones, 75% to 90% seen once. Sampled blood was obtained at baseline, cycle 4 day 1, and cycle 7 day 1. Source: CD4+ or CD8+ T cells sorted from blood, taken in a trial of the OX40 agonist ivuxolimab. This chain links TRBV28 with TRBJ2-1, with TRBD2 matching 7 bases. The TCR originated in an adult with an advanced solid tumor such as melanoma, head and neck, liver or kidney cancer. The CDR3, as DNA: TGTGCCAGCAGTTTCGGGACTATCCTTTGGTCCTACAATGAGCAGTTCTTC. Its translation: CASSFGTILWSYNEQFF.